The sequence of this TCR beta chain was determined in a study of blood T cells in healthy people across ages. General study results and limits: Donor CMV infection status was unknown, possibly confounding age-related changes in expanded clonotypes. TCR beta diversity tracked closely with naive T cell percentage.

A second PCR of roughly 6 to 12 cycles used a sample-barcoded 5' primer and a J-beta primer mix. TCRdb redid the calling of the 5' RACE reads with MiXCR, one entry per CDR3 protein. The sample records approximately 1.5 million distinct CDR3 sequences, about 42% being singletons. Comments on this clonotype: Its antigen is undetermined.

J gave up 0 bases and V 5 bases, and 14 bases lay outside the gene matches. The length of the CDR3 is 19 residues. Germline V lookup: CDR1 SGHTA, CDR2 FQGNSA. Sequenced: blood. The chain links TRBV7-2 to TRBJ2-4; TRBD2 matches at 9 bases. The TCR sequence derives from a woman in her late teens or twenties in good health. The CDR3 coding sequence is TGTGCCAGCAGCCTACCTCCTTGGCGGGAGGGCTTAGCCAAAAACATTCAGTACTTC. Residues: CASSLPPWREGLAKNIQYF.